This is a list of T cell receptor beta chains from one sample in a study of CD8 T cells in Susac syndrome. TCRdb re-derived calls from the immunoSEQ multiplex PCR reads in MiXCR, one entry per CDR3 protein. The sample shows 170,000 or so distinct CDR3 sequences, roughly 94% of them seen only once. The sequenced material came from CD4+ T cells from PBMCs. These receptors were taken from a human donor with Susac syndrome. Both conserved end residues are part of each CDR3. The D gene is left open where the match is weak.

TGTGCCAGCAGCCAAAAAATACAGGGCTTCGATGGCTACACCTTC,CASSQKIQGFDGYTF,TRBV14,-,TRBJ1-2
TGTGCCAGCAGCTTAGGGGACAGAGAAGAGACCCAGTACTTC,CASSLGDREETQYF,TRBV11-2,TRBD1,TRBJ2-5
TGTGCCAGTAGTATAGAGGCGAGCACCGGGGAGCTGTTTTTT,CASSIEASTGELFF,TRBV19,-,TRBJ2-2
TGTGCCAGCAGCTTGGAGGGGACAGGGGAAACTGAAGCTTTCTTT,CASSLEGTGETEAFF,TRBV5-8,TRBD1,TRBJ1-1
TGCAGTGCTAGAGATGTCGGGGCTAGCACTGAAGCTTTCTTT,CSARDVGASTEAFF,TRBV20-1,-,TRBJ1-1
TGTGCCAGCTACGCAGGGAACACTGAAGCTTTCTTT,CASYAGNTEAFF,TRBV7-9,-,TRBJ1-1
TGTGCCAGCAGGCCTCAGGTCGGGTCACGGAACACTGAAGCTTTCTTT,CASRPQVGSRNTEAFF,TRBV2,-,TRBJ1-1
TGTGCCTGGAAAGGGGGAAACAATCAGCCCCAGCATTTT,CAWKGGNNQPQHF,TRBV30,-,TRBJ1-5
TGTGCCAGCAGTCCTGGACTAGCGGACAATGAGCAGTTCTTC,CASSPGLADNEQFF,TRBV12-3/TRBV12-4,TRBD2,TRBJ2-1
TGTGCCAGCAGCTTATCTGATAGGGGGTACGAGCAGTACTTC,CASSLSDRGYEQYF,TRBV7-2,-,TRBJ2-7
TGTGCCAGCTCACCACAAAGGGTGGGGAACACTGAAGCTTTCTTT,CASSPQRVGNTEAFF,TRBV18,-,TRBJ1-1